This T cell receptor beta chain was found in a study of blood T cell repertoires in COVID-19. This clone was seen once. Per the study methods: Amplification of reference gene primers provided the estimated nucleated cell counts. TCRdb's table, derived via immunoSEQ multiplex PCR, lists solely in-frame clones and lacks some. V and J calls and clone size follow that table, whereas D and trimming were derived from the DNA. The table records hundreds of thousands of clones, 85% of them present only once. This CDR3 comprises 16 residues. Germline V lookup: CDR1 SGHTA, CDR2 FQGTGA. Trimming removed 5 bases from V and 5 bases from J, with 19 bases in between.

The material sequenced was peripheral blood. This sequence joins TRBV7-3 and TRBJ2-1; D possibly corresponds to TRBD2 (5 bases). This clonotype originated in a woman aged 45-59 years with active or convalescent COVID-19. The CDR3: CASSLMARAVNNEQFF. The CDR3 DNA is TGTGCCAGCAGCCTCATGGCGCGGGCGGTCAACAATGAGCAGTTCTTC.